One sample yielded the 25 T cell receptor beta chains listed below, sequenced in a study of cytomegalovirus exposure and HLA in healthy donors. The PCR made use of 60 Vbeta and 13 Jbeta primers. Profiled with immunoSEQ multiplex PCR; TCRdb holds only in-frame clones, not every one. Of tens of thousands of clones listed, roughly 83% are singletons. Input material: PBMCs. The receptors were sampled from a human donor in good health.

This chain joins TRBV19 and TRBJ2-7; 7 bases are shared with TRBD1. Unmatched junction bases numbered 8, after V lost 6 bases and J lost 3 bases. Germline assignment: CDR1 LNHDA and CDR2 SQIVND (reference sequence). The CDR3 runs to 14 residues. This CDR3 is CASRPPGQFYEQYF. The CDR3 nucleotides read TGTGCCAGTAGACCTCCGGGACAGTTCTACGAGCAGTACTTC. The whole variable domain, filled in from reference TRBV19 and TRBJ2-7, reads DGGITQSPKYLFRKEGQNVTLSCEQNLNHDAMYWYRQDPGQGLRLIYYSQIVNDFQKGDIAEGYSVSREKKESFPLTVTSAQKNPTAFYLCASRPPGQFYEQYFGPGTRLTVT.

In its sample, this clone was seen a few times. The CDR3 here is CASSPGQNNQPQHF. The CDR3 region has the DNA TGCGCCAGCAGCCCGGGACAGAACAATCAGCCCCAGCATTTT. J is TRBJ1-5 and V is TRBV4-1, with TRBD1 identical over 7 bases. The CDR3 has 14 residues. Losses at the gene ends were 4 bases for V and 3 bases for J; bases not matched to a gene: 3. CDR1 and CDR2 (germline): MGHRA, YSYEKL.

This chain joins TRBV6-1 and TRBJ2-3; 7 nucleotides align to TRBD2. Germline-derived CDR1 and CDR2 are MNHNS and SASEGT. V was clipped by 1 base and J by 0 bases; unmatched bases: 1. The CDR3 has 15 amino acids. CDR3 DNA: TGTGCCAGCAGTGAAGACGGGGGGAGCACAGATACGCAGTATTTT. Protein sequence: CASSEDGGSTDTQYF.

V gene TRBV6-5 combines with J gene TRBJ2-5; maybe TRBD2 (8 bases). The germline V gene has CDR1 MNHEY and CDR2 SVGAGI. This CDR3 spans 15 amino acids. Trimming left V 6 bases short and J 5 bases short, with 19 bases between. The CDR3 protein is CASSPRQGGRETQYF. CDR3 DNA sequence: TGTGCCAGCAGCCCCCGACAGGGCGGGAGGGAGACCCAGTACTTC.

The rearrangement joins TRBV18 to TRBJ2-7; TRBD2 aligns across 7 bases. The CDR3 length is 13 residues. J lost 2 bases, V lost 4 bases, and 2 bases had no gene match. The germline gives CDR1 KGHSH, CDR2 LQKENI. CDR3 sequence (DNA): TGTGCCAGCTCACAGCGGGGACCCTACGAGCAGTACTTC. Residues: CASSQRGPYEQYF. The full variable domain, rest sourced from reference TRBV18 and TRBJ2-7, is NAGVMQNPRHLVRRRGQEARLRCSPMKGHSHVYWYRQLPEEGLKFMVYLQKENIIDESGMPKERFSAEFPKEGPSILRIQQVVRGDSAAYFCASSQRGPYEQYFGPGTRLTVT.

The chain carries TRBV5-1 and TRBJ2-1, with 7 bases lining up with TRBD1. Germline V gene sequence: CDR1 SGHRS, CDR2 YFSETQ. The CDR3 sequence is 16 residues long. Trimming at V came to 1 base and at J to 0 bases, leaving 4 bases not matched to a gene. CDR3: CASSLLGTASYNEQFF. The CDR3 DNA sequence: TGCGCCAGCAGCTTGTTGGGGACAGCCTCCTACAATGAGCAGTTCTTC.

This chain links TRBV5-1 with TRBJ2-1; perhaps TRBD2 as D (6 bases). With 4 bases removed from V and 4 bases from J, the gap between germline ends came to 15 bases. Germline V lookup: CDR1 SGHRS, CDR2 YFSETQ. The CDR3 contains 15 residues. CDR3 DNA: TGCGCCAGCAGCGCTGACGGGACTGAGTACAATGAGCAGTTCTTC. This encodes CASSADGTEYNEQFF.

This rearrangement joins TRBV10-3 to TRBJ1-3; D is possibly TRBD1 (6 bases). CDR3 length equals 14 residues. V lost 8 bases and J 4 bases, leaving 15 bases between the germline ends. Germline loops: CDR1 ENHRY, CDR2 SYGVKD. CDR3 coding DNA: TGTGCCATCGGACCGGGACATATAGGAAACACCATATATTTT. Its translation: CAIGPGHIGNTIYF.

The genes are TRBV27 and TRBJ1-2; the match to TRBD1 covers 8 bases. The CDR3 extends over 15 amino acids. Germline loops: CDR1 MNHEY, CDR2 SMNVEV (reference sequence). V dropped 7 bases and J dropped 8; count of bases not matched to a gene: 15. The CDR3 DNA is TGTGCCAGCACCACTATCCGGACAGGGCTAGACGGCTACACCTTC. This translates into CASTTIRTGLDGYTF.

V usage is TRBV29-1 and J usage is TRBJ1-2; 8 bases match TRBD1. The CDR3 covers 13 residues. Germline loops: CDR1 SQVTM, CDR2 ANQGSEA. The trim removed 6 bases at V and 5 bases at J, leaving 8 bases unmatched. The CDR3 DNA sequence: TGCAGCGTGCCTCCAGGGGGCGGGTATGGCTACACCTTC. The encoded protein is CSVPPGGGYGYTF. The variable domain in full, completed from reference TRBV29-1 and TRBJ1-2, reads SAVISQKPSRDICQRGTSLTIQCQVDSQVTMMFWYRQQPGQSLTLIATANQGSEATYESGFVIDKFPISRPNLTFSTLTVSNMSPEDSSIYLCSVPPGGGYGYTFGSGTRLTVV.

V and J are TRBV19 and TRBJ2-2; 15 bases agree with TRBD2. With 1 base clipped from V and 5 bases from J, the junction kept 2 bases outside the gene matches. The CDR3 sequence is 17 residues long. Germline lookup yields CDR1 LNHDA and CDR2 SQIVND (reference sequence). CDR3 amino acids: CASSIVGLAGGTGELFF. Here the CDR3 DNA reads TGTGCCAGTAGTATAGTGGGACTAGCGGGAGGAACCGGGGAGCTGTTTTTT.

This chain links TRBV10-3 with TRBJ2-7; D possibly corresponds to TRBD1 (6 bases). The CDR3 loop spans 14 amino acids. Trimming shortened V by 7 bases and J by 3 bases, and 16 bases separated the two germline ends. The germline CDR1 and CDR2 sequences are ENHRY and SYGVKD. The CDR3 DNA reads TGTGCCATCAAAGGGGGACCCCAGGACTACGAGCAGTACTTC. Encoded protein: CAIKGGPQDYEQYF.

This chain uses TRBV2 with TRBJ1-6, with TRBD1 as a possible D gene (6 bases). Germline CDR1 reads SNHLY; CDR2 reads FYNNEI. There are 16 residues in the CDR3. The V end was cut by 5 bases, the J end by 7 bases, with 18 bases between. DNA for the CDR3: TGTGCCAGCAGTTTCGGACAGCCCCCGCGAAATTCACCCCTCCACTTT. Its protein is CASSFGQPPRNSPLHF.

This clone was recorded only once. The chain is built from TRBV27 and TRBJ1-3; D possibly corresponds to TRBD1 (5 bases). The CDR3 runs to 18 residues. Germline V lookup: CDR1 MNHEY, CDR2 SMNVEV (reference sequence). V lost 5 bases, J lost 0 bases, and 20 bases lay in between. The CDR3 DNA reads TGTGCCAGCAGTCGACAGTTCCCGCACAGTTACTCTGGAAACACCATATATTTT. Translating it yields CASSRQFPHSYSGNTIYF.

V is TRBV5-6 and J is TRBJ2-2; the match to TRBD1 covers 8 bases. The CDR3 contains 16 residues. J lost 5 bases, V lost 2 bases, and 8 bases had no gene match. Per germline, CDR1 SGHDT and CDR2 YYEEEE. The DNA for the CDR3 is TGTGCCAGCAGCTTACCGGGACAGGTTTTAACCGGGGAGCTGTTTTTT. Residues: CASSLPGQVLTGELFF.

The chain links TRBV5-1 to TRBJ1-1; TRBD1 matches 10 bases. Per the germline V gene, CDR1 is SGHRS and CDR2 is YFSETQ. V lost 0 bases, J lost 3 bases, and 8 bases stayed unmatched. There are 17 residues in the CDR3. The CDR3 region is CASSLGLTGGEDTEAFF. The DNA for the CDR3 is TGCGCCAGCAGCTTGGGTTTGACAGGGGGCGAGGACACTGAAGCTTTCTTT.

To note about this clone: One end of the junction does not line up with germline, which may come from a read error. The chain uses TRBV7-9 and TRBJ2-7; 12 positions agree with TRBD1. The CDR3 is made up of 15 amino acids. Germline lookup yields CDR1 SEHNR and CDR2 FQNEAQ (reference sequence). This chain's CDR3 is CSSSYGDRGHYEQYF. CDR3 nucleotide sequence: TGTTCCAGCAGCTACGGGGACAGGGGGCACTACGAGCAGTACTTC.

The CDR3, as DNA: TGTGCCAGTAGTAACTTAGCGGGAGGCACAGATACGCAGTATTTT. This sequence encodes CASSNLAGGTDTQYF. The chain joins TRBV19 to TRBJ2-3, with 9 bases lining up with TRBD2. J lost 1 base, V lost 4 bases, and 3 bases had no gene match. Germline V gene data show CDR1 as LNHDA and CDR2 as SQIVND (reference sequence). CDR3 length: 15 amino acids.

This chain joins TRBV7-9 and TRBJ1-4; D remains unclear. Germline CDR1 SEHNR, CDR2 FQNEAQ (reference sequence). The CDR3 loop spans 12 amino acids. Between the trimmed V and J ends, which lost 1 base and 10 bases, there was a span of 7 bases. CDR3 coding DNA: TGTGCCAGCAGCTTAGGGGCGGGAAAACTGTTTTTT. Protein: CASSLGAGKLFF. The full variable domain, completed using reference TRBV7-9 and TRBJ1-4, is DTGVSQNPRHKITKRGQNVTFRCDPISEHNRLYWYRQTLGQGPEFLTYFQNEAQLEKSRLLSDRFSAERPKGSFSTLEIQRTEQGDSAMYLCASSLGAGKLFFGSGTQLSVL.

This sequence joins TRBV19 and TRBJ1-2; D may be TRBD1 (5 bases). Per germline, CDR1 LNHDA and CDR2 SQIVND (reference sequence). The ends were cut back, 6 bases at V and 5 bases at J, with 16 bases in the middle. This CDR3 region has 14 residues. DNA for the CDR3: TGTGCCAGTAGGACAGACATAAACCGATATGGCTACACCTTC. Its protein is CASRTDINRYGYTF.

This chain uses TRBV4-3 with TRBJ2-5; possible D gene TRBD2, 5 bases. V shed 1 base and J shed 1 base, with 10 bases lying between them. Per the germline V gene, CDR1 is LGHNA and CDR2 is YSLEER. The CDR3 consists of 15 residues. CDR3 sequence (DNA): TGCGCCAGCAGCCAAGGGACTGCCATCCAAGAGACCCAGTACTTC. It specifies CASSQGTAIQETQYF.

There are a few counts of this clone. This rearrangement joins TRBV6-1 to TRBJ2-7, with 10 bases identical to TRBD2. Germline lookup yields CDR1 MNHNS and CDR2 SASEGT. The CDR3 consists of 15 residues. Trimming cost V 4 bases and J 0 bases; bases outside gene matches: 3. CDR3 sequence reads: CASSGLAGSSYEQYF. For the CDR3, the DNA is TGTGCCAGCAGTGGACTAGCGGGTAGCTCCTACGAGCAGTACTTC.

This clone was detected only a few times. The chain has TRBV30 and TRBJ1-3; the D is unclear. The germline gives CDR1 GTSNPN, CDR2 SVGIG (reference sequence). The CDR3 covers 15 residues. V lost 0 bases and J 4 bases, leaving 13 bases between the germline ends. The CDR3 nucleotides read TGTGCCTGGAGTGTACGGCGGAGATTGGGAAACACCATATATTTT. Protein sequence: CAWSVRRRLGNTIYF.

The chain recombines TRBV6-5 with TRBJ2-7; 7 bases match TRBD1. With V trimmed by 0 bases and J by 4 bases, 3 bases remained unmatched. The CDR3 loop spans 14 amino acids. The V gene's germline CDR1 is MNHEY and CDR2 SVGAGI. The CDR3 is CASSYSSGGYEQYF. For the CDR3, the DNA is TGTGCCAGCAGTTACTCCTCAGGGGGTTACGAGCAGTACTTC.

This chain joins TRBV7-9 and TRBJ1-2; the D is unclear. CDR3 size: 12 residues. Per germline, CDR1 SEHNR and CDR2 FQNEAQ (reference sequence). Trimming took off 5 bases at V and 3 bases at J, with 7 bases between the two ends. In DNA form, the CDR3 reads TGTGCCAGCAGCCGTTCCGACTATGGCTACACCTTC. Protein sequence: CASSRSDYGYTF.